This TCR beta chain was sequenced for a study of OX40 agonist ivuxolimab in advanced cancers. About the full investigation: The costimulatory receptor OX40 (CD134) was targeted by ivuxolimab, a fully human IgG2 agonistic monoclonal antibody. Intravenous ivuxolimab was administered to patients every 2 weeks at six dose levels: 0.01, 0.1, 0.3, 1.5, 3 and 10 mg/kg. Among the approximately 54 dose-escalation patients, roughly 20 had hepatocellular carcinoma, 15 or so melanoma, 9 renal cell carcinoma and 9 head and neck cancer. In the dose-escalation cohort, around four fifths of patients were male, and the mean age was approximately 60 years with a range of about 20 to 80. Prior anti-PD-1, anti-PD-L1 or anti-CTLA-4 therapy was permitted, and checkpoint inhibitors had been received by about 44% of dose-escalation patients. Three dose-escalation patients achieved partial responses, one with hepatocellular carcinoma and two with cutaneous melanoma. Peripheral TCRbeta sequencing aimed to test whether ivuxolimab altered TCR sequence diversity and caused clonal T-cell expansion. The monotherapy dose-escalation portion (N ≈ 55 patients) of the phase I ivuxolimab trial is reported in the paper. What the study reported, not specific to this receptor: After ivuxolimab, expanded clones were on average more numerous among CD8+ T cells than among CD4+ T cells. At doses of 0.1 to 3.0 mg/kg, clonal expansion of both CD4+ and CD8+ blood T cells was observed from baseline to week 6. The antigen specificity of the peripheral T cells that underwent clonal expansion was not determined. In the 0.1-3.0 mg/kg groups, partial responders were among the patients with the lowest normalized peripheral clonal expansion, particularly in CD8+ T cells. Low levels of normalized T-cell clonal expansion were also seen in some nonresponding patients.

To sequence the TCRbeta CDR3 region, genomic DNA was isolated from the sorted cells. The immunoSEQ Assay was used to sequence the TCRbeta CDR3 regions. The table was pulled from immuneACCESS by TCRdb, which kept in-frame rearrangements only. Such tables lose some clones; where checked, under half of the loss comes from unresolved V genes, and the rest has no known cause. This sample is represented by 30,000 or so clones; 70% to 85% of them were singletons. The ten largest make up 20% to 25% of the sample. Note on this clone: Its antigen is currently not known. It has no much larger one-base neighbor in the sample; base qualities were not kept.

Patients with a history of autoimmune disease or receiving systemic immunosuppression were excluded from the trial. Peripheral blood for TCR sequencing was collected from all dose cohorts at baseline, on cycle 4 day 1, and on cycle 7 day 1. Samples came from an open-label, multicenter, first-in-human phase I dose-escalation trial of ivuxolimab. Adults with locally advanced or metastatic melanoma, renal cell carcinoma, hepatocellular carcinoma or head and neck squamous cell carcinoma were enrolled in the trial. CD4+ and CD8+ T cells were sorted separately from peripheral blood before TCR sequencing. V is cut by 1 base and J by 4 bases, and the space between the germline ends is 6 bases. Inclusive of the bounding cysteine and phenylalanine, the CDR3 is 13 residues long. Only the CDR3 DNA is retained, 39 bases long and in frame from the first base. CDR1 and CDR2 are read off the germline V gene as SGHRS and YFSETQ.

The source was CD4+ or CD8+ T cells sorted from blood, collected in a trial of the OX40 agonist ivuxolimab. The V and J genes are TRBV5-1 and TRBJ2-1; the D gene identity is not certain. The origin of this receptor is an adult with an advanced solid tumor such as melanoma, head and neck, liver or kidney cancer. The CDR3 amino acid sequence is: CASSLYGYNEQFF. The DNA sequence is TGCGCCAGCAGCTTGTACGGGTACAATGAGCAGTTCTTC.